A single sample gave rise to the 9 T cell receptor beta chains below, sequenced in a study of shared clonotypes between healthy human individuals. Measured with immunoSEQ multiplex PCR; TCRdb has only the in-frame clones, and not every one. The sample consists of around 980,000 clones, approximately 80% of them appearing once. Sequencing was carried out using memory CD4+ T cells from PBMCs. The subset denotes: CD45RA-negative fraction. These receptor sequences come from a man between 18 and 29 years old in good health. Some clones in this sample may be carry-over from other donors' samples.

The chain employs TRBV30 and TRBJ1-2; 10 bases are a match to TRBD1. Germline CDR1 reads GTSNPN; CDR2 reads SVGIG (reference sequence). V was clipped by 5 bases and J by 6 bases; unmatched bases: 3. This CDR3 comprises 12 residues. CDR3 in DNA: TGTGCCTGGGCGGGACAGGGGAATGGCTACACCTTC. Residues: CAWAGQGNGYTF.

This chain uses TRBV5-1 with TRBJ2-3; perhaps TRBD2 as D (5 bases). This CDR3 spans 14 amino acids. The ends were cut back, 2 bases at V and 4 bases at J, with 11 bases in the middle. Looked up from germline, CDR1 is SGHRS and CDR2 is YFSETQ. CDR3: CASSFALSADTQYF. The CDR3 DNA is TGCGCCAGCAGCTTTGCCCTTAGCGCAGATACGCAGTATTTT.

This clone was counted a few times. The V call is TRBV27, the J call TRBJ1-1; D is unresolved. CDR1 is MNHEY, CDR2 SMNVEV, per germline (reference sequence). V dropped 8 bases and J dropped 5 bases, with 15 bases sitting between them. The CDR3 length is 13 residues. In DNA, the CDR3 is TGTGCCAGCTCGAGGAAAGCCTATACTGAAGCTTTCTTT. It is translated as CASSRKAYTEAFF.

This chain uses TRBV10-3 with TRBJ2-7; TRBD1 matches at 7 bases. CDR1 is ENHRY, CDR2 SYGVKD, per germline. The CDR3 has 16 residues. With 3 bases clipped from V and 3 bases from J, the junction kept 11 bases outside the gene matches. The CDR3 reads CAISDSQRGDSYEQYF. In DNA form, the CDR3 reads TGTGCCATCAGTGATAGTCAGCGAGGGGACAGCTACGAGCAGTACTTC.

On this clone: It may be a read error: a sequence one base away is much more abundant. Other nucleotide sequences from this sample produce the same CDR3. The rearrangement uses TRBV7-2 and TRBJ1-3, with 7 bases fitting TRBD1. This CDR3 is built from 16 residues. CDR1 and CDR2 (germline): SGHTA, FQGNSA. In DNA, the CDR3 is TGTGCTAGCAGCGCACAGGGGCCTGGAGCTGGAAACACCATATATTTT. Translation gives CASSAQGPGAGNTIYF.

The V gene is TRBV12-5, the J gene TRBJ2-7; D is unresolved. The CDR3 sequence is 15 residues long. Trimming took off 2 bases at V and 3 bases at J, with 14 bases between the two ends. In germline, CDR1 is LGHNT, CDR2 FRNRAP. CDR3 nucleotide sequence: TGTGCTAGTGGTTTGAACCCGCGAGCCTTCTACGAGCAGTACTTC. Its translation is CASGLNPRAFYEQYF.

The rearrangement uses TRBV6-4 and TRBJ2-7; D ambiguous. This CDR3 spans 11 amino acids. The V gene lost 6 bases and the J gene lost 3 bases, with 6 bases spanning the gap. Germline V gene lookup returns CDR1 MRHNA and CDR2 SNTAGT. CDR3 region: CASRRFYEQYF. The CDR3 DNA follows: TGTGCCAGCAGGAGGTTCTACGAGCAGTACTTC.

This clone has more than one count but fewer than ten. This chain uses TRBV4-2 with TRBJ1-1; possibly TRBD1 for D (5 bases). This CDR3 spans 16 amino acids. CDR1 is LGHNA, CDR2 YNFKEQ, per germline. V gave up 4 bases and J gave up 0 bases, with 15 bases separating them. CDR3 DNA sequence: TGTGCCAGCAGCCTCGGGACGGGGAAAATGAACACTGAAGCTTTCTTT. Protein product: CASSLGTGKMNTEAFF.

The V call is TRBV18, the J call TRBJ2-4, with a tentative D call TRBD2 (5 bases). The germline V gene encodes CDR1 KGHSH and CDR2 LQKENI. This CDR3 is built from 14 residues. V gave up 0 bases and J gave up 8 bases, with 11 bases separating them. CDR3 DNA: TGTGCCAGCTCACCACCCGGAGGAGGATACATTCAGTACTTC. The encoded protein is CASSPPGGGYIQYF.